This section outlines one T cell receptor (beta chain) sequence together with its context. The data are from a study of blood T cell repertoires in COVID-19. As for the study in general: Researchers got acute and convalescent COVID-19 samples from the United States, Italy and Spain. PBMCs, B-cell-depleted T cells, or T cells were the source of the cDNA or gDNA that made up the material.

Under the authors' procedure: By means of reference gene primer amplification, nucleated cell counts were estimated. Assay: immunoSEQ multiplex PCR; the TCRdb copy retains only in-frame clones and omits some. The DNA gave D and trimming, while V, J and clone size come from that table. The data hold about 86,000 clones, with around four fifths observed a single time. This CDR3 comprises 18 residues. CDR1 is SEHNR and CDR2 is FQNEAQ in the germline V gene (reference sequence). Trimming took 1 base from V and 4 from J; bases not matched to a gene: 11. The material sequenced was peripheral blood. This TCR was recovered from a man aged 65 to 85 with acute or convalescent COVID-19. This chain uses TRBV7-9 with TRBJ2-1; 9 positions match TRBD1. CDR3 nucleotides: TGTGCCAGCAGCTTAGTAGGACAGGGGTTCCCACGATACAATGAGCAGTTCTTC. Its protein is CASSLVGQGFPRYNEQFF. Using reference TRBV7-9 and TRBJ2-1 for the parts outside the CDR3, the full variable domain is DTGVSQNPRHKITKRGQNVTFRCDPISEHNRLYWYRQTLGQGPEFLTYFQNEAQLEKSRLLSDRFSAERPKGSFSTLEIQRTEQGDSAMYLCASSLVGQGFPRYNEQFFGPGTRLTVL.